This passage covers 32 T cell receptor beta chains from one sample sequenced in a study of STAT3 mutations in large granular lymphocyte leukemia. Regarding the study as a whole: At least one immunodominant TCR beta clonotype appeared in every T-cell large granular lymphocyte leukemia patient.

The data were produced by immunoSEQ multiplex PCR, yet TCRdb's version contains in-frame clones alone and is incomplete. The data show fewer than 4,500 clones, with 45% to 70% seen just once and approximately 60% held by the top ten. No antigens are known for them. Sequencing used peripheral blood mononuclear cells. These receptors were collected from a male patient in his fifties with T-cell large granular lymphocyte leukemia. Some clones in this sample may be carry-over from other donors' samples.

The chain combines TRBV5-1 with TRBJ2-1; 8 nucleotides line up with TRBD1. Per the germline V gene, CDR1 is SGHRS and CDR2 is YFSETQ. V was clipped by 0 bases and J by 0 bases; unmatched bases: 8. The CDR3 is made up of 18 amino acids. The DNA for the CDR3 is TGCGCCAGCAGCTTGGTGAGGACAGGGACTCTCTCCTACAATGAGCAGTTCTTC. Its translation is CASSLVRTGTLSYNEQFF.

This clone appeared a few times. This sequence joins TRBV5-4 and TRBJ2-7, with D perhaps matching TRBD1 or TRBD2 (5 bases each). Trimming cost V 4 bases and J 2 bases, with 13 bases left between them. CDR3 length: 14 amino acids. Germline V gene lookup returns CDR1 SGHNT and CDR2 YYREEE (reference sequence). CDR3 in amino acids: CASSLRDGTYEQYF. CDR3 nucleotide sequence: TGTGCCAGCAGCCTCCGGGACGGCACCTACGAGCAGTACTTC.

This clone was recorded a few times. This chain joins TRBV10-3 and TRBJ2-1; TRBD2 aligns across 11 bases. The CDR3 has 15 residues. CDR1 and CDR2 from the germline V gene are ENHRY and SYGVKD. V shed 7 bases, J shed 9 bases, and the junction held 11 bases outside the gene matches. This CDR3 reads CAITPGSGRATEQFF. For the CDR3, the DNA is TGTGCCATCACCCCGGGTAGCGGGAGGGCCACTGAGCAGTTCTTC.

This sequence joins TRBV30 and TRBJ1-2, with D unclear. Germline lookup yields CDR1 GTSNPN and CDR2 SVGIG (reference sequence). The CDR3 consists of 14 residues. Trimming removed 0 bases at V and 1 base at J, with 9 bases between. CDR3 sequence: CAWSVGEGNYGYTF. The CDR3, as DNA: TGTGCCTGGAGTGTAGGAGAGGGTAACTATGGCTACACCTTC.

This chain links TRBV6-6 with TRBJ2-5; 8 nucleotides agree with TRBD1. The CDR3 contains 15 residues. V lost 6 bases, J lost 2 bases, and 8 bases stayed unmatched. CDR1 is MNHNY, CDR2 SVGAGI, per germline (reference sequence). CDR3 DNA: TGTGCCAGCAGGCCCGGACAGGGTGGGCAAGAGACCCAGTACTTC. It codes for CASRPGQGGQETQYF.

This clone appeared a few times. Relative to the germline gene, one junction end is altered; a read error may explain this. V is TRBV9 and J is TRBJ2-7; 11 positions agree with TRBD1. This CDR3 spans 13 amino acids. Looked up from germline, CDR1 is SGDLS and CDR2 is YYNGEE. CDR3 DNA sequence: TGTGCCAGCAGCGTAGCAGGACAGGGGGCCACAGTGTTC. This gives the protein CASSVAGQGATVF.

The sample holds a few counts of this clone. The rearrangement joins TRBV15 to TRBJ1-1; no firm D call. CDR1 and CDR2 from the germline V gene are LNHNV and YYDKDF (reference sequence). This CDR3 contains 16 residues. V was trimmed by 1 base and J by 0 bases, leaving 12 bases between them. DNA of the CDR3: TGTGCCACCAGCAGAGGAGGAGCGGGGATGAACACTGAAGCTTTCTTT. Its translation: CATSRGGAGMNTEAFF.

The chain employs TRBV6-5 and TRBJ1-5; possibly TRBD1 for D (6 bases). Per the germline V gene, CDR1 is MNHEY and CDR2 is SVGAGI. The CDR3 is made up of 14 amino acids. Trimming took 5 bases from V and 5 from J, leaving 13 bases between them. The CDR3, as DNA: TGTGCCAGCAGTAGTTCAGGGGAGGATCAGCCCCAGCATTTT. Translated: CASSSSGEDQPQHF.

The chain uses TRBV7-9 and TRBJ2-7; D is ambiguous. Trimming removed 1 base at V and 2 bases at J, with 9 bases between. The germline V gene encodes CDR1 SEHNR and CDR2 FQNEAQ (reference sequence). The CDR3 loop spans 14 amino acids. CDR3 protein: CASSLVAPPYEQYF. Here the CDR3 DNA reads TGTGCCAGCAGCTTAGTTGCCCCTCCCTACGAGCAGTACTTC.

The chain recombines TRBV7-9 with TRBJ1-2; D might be TRBD1 (5 bases). The CDR3 sequence is 16 residues long. Trimming pared 5 bases from V and 0 bases from J, leaving 16 bases between. Germline CDR1 reads SEHNR; CDR2 reads FQNEAQ (reference sequence). In DNA, the CDR3 is TGTGCCAGCAGCCTGGGATTGGACACCGCTAACTATGGCTACACCTTC. Translating gives CASSLGLDTANYGYTF.

This chain uses TRBV6-5 with TRBJ1-1, with a tentative D call TRBD1 (6 bases). This CDR3 contains 13 residues. CDR1 and CDR2 (germline): MNHEY, SVGAGI. V shed 6 bases and J shed 3 bases, with 11 bases lying between them. CDR3 DNA sequence: TGTGCCAGCAGCCCGGCAGGGGACACTGAAGCTTTCTTT. Amino acid sequence: CASSPAGDTEAFF.

The chain carries TRBV5-1 and TRBJ2-7, with 9 bases lining up with TRBD1. Germline V gene data show CDR1 as SGHRS and CDR2 as YFSETQ. Trimming removed 5 bases from V and 0 bases from J; junction bases left unmatched: 6. CDR3 size: 15 residues. The CDR3 DNA reads TGCGCCAGCAGGGTGGACAGGGGTGTCTCCTACGAGCAGTACTTC. This gives the protein CASRVDRGVSYEQYF.

This clone has a single count. This sequence joins TRBV5-4 and TRBJ1-2; D might be TRBD1 (5 bases). The CDR3 has 13 residues. V lost 0 bases and J 8 bases, leaving 11 bases between the germline ends. Germline assignment: CDR1 SGHNT and CDR2 YYREEE (reference sequence). The DNA of the CDR3 is TGTGCCAGCAGCTTGGAAGGGGCGGCGGGCTACACCTTC. Translation gives CASSLEGAAGYTF. The whole variable domain, filled in from reference TRBV5-4 and TRBJ1-2, reads ETGVTQSPTHLIKTRGQQVTLRCSSQSGHNTVSWYQQALGQGPQFIFQYYREEENGRGNFPPRFSGLQFPNYSSELNVNALELDDSALYLCASSLEGAAGYTFGSGTRLTVV.

This clone came up once. The DNA for the CDR3 is TGCGCCAGCAGCCGGACTAGCGCCAGCACAGATACGCAGTATTTT. As protein: CASSRTSASTDTQYF. This chain joins TRBV5-1 and TRBJ2-3; 9 positions match TRBD2. From germline, CDR1 is SGHRS and CDR2 YFSETQ. The CDR3 contains 15 residues. V shed 4 bases, J shed 0 bases, and the junction held 3 bases outside the gene matches.

V and J are TRBV29-1 and TRBJ1-2; D remains unclear. The CDR3 sequence is 11 residues long. Germline V gene lookup returns CDR1 SQVTM and CDR2 ANQGSEA. The germline V and J ends were trimmed by 3 bases and 7 bases, with 9 bases remaining between them. The CDR3 bases are TGCAGCGTTGAGGCCATGGGTGGCTACACCTTC. Amino acid sequence: CSVEAMGGYTF. Full variable domain (rest looked up from reference TRBV29-1 and TRBJ1-2): SAVISQKPSRDICQRGTSLTIQCQVDSQVTMMFWYRQQPGQSLTLIATANQGSEATYESGFVIDKFPISRPNLTFSTLTVSNMSPEDSSIYLCSVEAMGGYTFGSGTRLTVV.

The chain couples TRBV5-6 to TRBJ2-7; D is unresolved. CDR1 and CDR2 (germline): SGHDT, YYEEEE. Trimming stripped 0 bases from V and 2 bases from J, with 9 bases between. This CDR3 contains 14 residues. The CDR3 sequence: CASSLVSLAYEQYF. The CDR3 DNA reads TGTGCCAGCAGCTTGGTCAGTTTAGCCTACGAGCAGTACTTC.

V usage is TRBV30 and J usage is TRBJ2-3; 14 nucleotides line up with TRBD2. J gave up 2 bases and V 3 bases, and 13 bases lay outside the gene matches. CDR1 and CDR2 from the germline V gene are GTSNPN and SVGIG (reference sequence). There are 19 residues in the CDR3. The CDR3, as DNA: TGTGCCTGGAGGGGGGGACTAGCGGGAGCGGGGGTATTCACAGATACGCAGTATTTT. This translates into CAWRGGLAGAGVFTDTQYF.

This chain links TRBV18 with TRBJ2-6; D not certain. CDR1 and CDR2 (germline): KGHSH, LQKENI. The V end was cut by 3 bases, the J end by 3 bases, with 9 bases between. This CDR3 has 15 amino acids. The DNA of the CDR3 is TGTGCCAGCTCACCCGGACCTGGTGGGGCCAACGTCCTGACTTTC. Protein product: CASSPGPGGANVLTF.

The chain is built from TRBV30 and TRBJ2-1; no firm D call. Germline assignment: CDR1 GTSNPN and CDR2 SVGIG (reference sequence). This CDR3 contains 11 residues. The V end lost 7 bases, the J end lost 4 bases, and 8 bases lay between the germline ends. CDR3 region: CAYRSYNEQFF. Written as DNA, the CDR3 is TGTGCCTACCGGAGTTACAATGAGCAGTTCTTC.

The chain combines TRBV7-9 with TRBJ1-2, with D unclear. Looked up from germline, CDR1 is SEHNR and CDR2 is FQNEAQ (reference sequence). Trimming took off 1 base at V and 7 bases at J, with 10 bases between the two ends. The CDR3 consists of 13 residues. Here the CDR3 reads CASSLDAPSGYTF. The CDR3 DNA follows: TGTGCCAGCAGCTTAGATGCGCCCAGTGGCTACACCTTC. Variable domain in full (rest from reference TRBV7-9 and TRBJ1-2): DTGVSQNPRHKITKRGQNVTFRCDPISEHNRLYWYRQTLGQGPEFLTYFQNEAQLEKSRLLSDRFSAERPKGSFSTLEIQRTEQGDSAMYLCASSLDAPSGYTFGSGTRLTVV.

This clone is deemed medium-sized. The same CDR3 can be traced to other DNA sequences in this sample. V and J are TRBV6-5 and TRBJ2-7; 12 nucleotides align to TRBD2. CDR3 size: 14 residues. J was trimmed by 4 bases and V by 6 bases; bases with no gene match: 4. CDR1 and CDR2 from the germline V gene are MNHEY and SVGAGI. CDR3 amino acids: CASSSGTSGYEQYF. CDR3 nucleotides: TGTGCCAGCAGCTCCGGGACTAGCGGGTACGAGCAGTACTTC.

This clone was seen a handful of times. The V and J genes are TRBV25-1 and TRBJ2-7, with no clear D. V was pared by 6 bases and J by 3 bases, with 6 bases between. The germline V gene encodes CDR1 MGHDK and CDR2 SYGVNS. The CDR3 loop spans 11 amino acids. CDR3 nucleotide sequence: TGTGCCAGCAGCCCTAGCTACGAGCAGTACTTC. It translates to CASSPSYEQYF.

The gene calls are TRBV7-3 and TRBJ1-2; TRBD1 matches 10 bases. V shed 4 bases, J shed 3 bases, and the junction held 5 bases outside the gene matches. Germline V gene lookup returns CDR1 SGHTA and CDR2 FQGTGA. The CDR3 spans 15 residues. CDR3: CASSYGTGDDYGYTF. Written as DNA, the CDR3 is TGTGCCAGCAGCTACGGGACAGGGGACGACTATGGCTACACCTTC.

This clone was recorded a few times. This CDR3 is CSVASFVSSYEQYF. CDR3 DNA sequence: TGCAGCGTCGCCTCCTTCGTAAGCTCCTACGAGCAGTACTTC. The rearrangement joins TRBV29-1 to TRBJ2-7, with no clear D. CDR1 is SQVTM and CDR2 is ANQGSEA in the germline V gene. The CDR3 runs to 14 residues. With 6 bases removed from V and 0 bases from J, the gap between germline ends came to 15 bases.

The J gene is TRBJ1-2, the V gene TRBV29-1; 9 bases are a match to TRBD1. Unmatched junction bases numbered 10, after V lost 5 bases and J lost 3 bases. The germline V gene encodes CDR1 SQVTM and CDR2 ANQGSEA. CDR3 length: 15 amino acids. DNA of the CDR3: TGCAGCGTTTCCGGGACAGGGAGGTCGGACTATGGCTACACCTTC. Translating it yields CSVSGTGRSDYGYTF.

The chain combines TRBV29-1 with TRBJ2-1; tentatively, D is TRBD2 (5 bases). The V gene lost 0 bases and the J gene lost 10 bases, with 10 bases spanning the gap. The germline gives CDR1 SQVTM, CDR2 ANQGSEA. The length of the CDR3 is 12 residues. In nucleotides, the CDR3 is TGCAGCGTTGAAGATCTCGGCGGGGAGCAGTTCTTC. Translated, it gives CSVEDLGGEQFF.

The genes are TRBV6-1 and TRBJ1-5; 7 nucleotides agree with TRBD1. The CDR3 covers 17 residues. With V trimmed by 3 bases and J by 0 bases, 8 bases remained unmatched. Germline loops: CDR1 MNHNS, CDR2 SASEGT. This CDR3 is CASSDHRDRGSNQPQHF. The CDR3 DNA reads TGTGCCAGCAGTGATCACCGGGACAGAGGTAGCAATCAGCCCCAGCATTTT.

This clone showed up just a few times. The rearrangement links TRBV30 to TRBJ2-3, with D uncertain. The V end lost 7 bases, the J end lost 1 base, and 3 bases lay between the germline ends. Germline V lookup: CDR1 GTSNPN, CDR2 SVGIG (reference sequence). The CDR3 contains 10 residues. The DNA for the CDR3 is TGTGCCTTGCGCACAGATACGCAGTATTTT. It translates to CALRTDTQYF.

This clone was observed a few times. The V and J genes are TRBV27 and TRBJ1-5; D is undetermined. The CDR3 has 17 amino acids. Germline CDR1 reads MNHEY; CDR2 reads SMNVEV (reference sequence). Between the trimmed V and J ends, which lost 5 bases and 2 bases, there was a span of 19 bases. The CDR3 nucleotides are TGTGCCAGCAGTCCCGGGGTACCAGGCGTGGGCAATCAGCCCCAGCATTTT. Translating it yields CASSPGVPGVGNQPQHF.

The rearrangement joins TRBV30 to TRBJ2-3, with 12 bases aligning to TRBD2. Unmatched junction bases numbered 10, after V lost 3 bases and J lost 3 bases. Per the germline V gene, CDR1 is GTSNPN and CDR2 is SVGIG (reference sequence). This CDR3 has 17 amino acids. CDR3 nucleotides: TGTGCCTGGAGCCGCCAACGGACTAGCGGGATGACAGATACGCAGTATTTT. Encoded protein: CAWSRQRTSGMTDTQYF.

The rearrangement links TRBV19 to TRBJ2-7; a weak D match, TRBD1 (6 bases). The CDR3 totals 12 residues. Germline values: CDR1 LNHDA, CDR2 SQIVND (reference sequence). The V end was cut by 5 bases, the J end by 3 bases, with 8 bases between. Here the CDR3 DNA reads TGTGCCAGTAGTTCGGGACACTACGAGCAGTACTTC. Residues: CASSSGHYEQYF.

The chain joins TRBV5-4 to TRBJ1-2; D uncertain. This CDR3 contains 13 residues. Germline values: CDR1 SGHNT, CDR2 YYREEE (reference sequence). The V end was cut by 3 bases, the J end by 4 bases, with 10 bases between. The CDR3 region has the DNA TGTGCCAGCAGCTCGGCGGGCAGCTATGGCTACACCTTC. It encodes CASSSAGSYGYTF.